Ten or more counts support the clone carrying this T cell receptor beta chain. This sample was taken from a study of T-cell memory formation after mild COVID-19. CDR3 length: 16 amino acids. Germline lookup yields CDR1 SGHRS and CDR2 YFSETQ. With 6 bases removed from V and 4 bases from J, the gap between germline ends came to 22 bases. 5'RACE primed at constant segments yielded TCR alpha and TCR beta cDNA libraries bearing sample barcodes and UMIs. From the 5' RACE reads, TCRdb called clonotypes with MiXCR, one entry per CDR3 protein. The sample lists about 60,000 distinct CDR3 sequences; 9% to 15% were seen once.

This receptor was obtained from a man aged 18 to 30 who had mild COVID-19 (a few samples of this study predate the infection). Cell type and time point are not known. The sample taken for sequencing was PBMCs or a T cell subset sorted from them (not recorded which). The gene calls are TRBV5-1 and TRBJ1-1; D remains ambiguous. The CDR3 sequence is CASKVRLEGWGTEAFF. CDR3 bases: TGCGCCAGCAAGGTGAGGTTGGAAGGCTGGGGCACTGAAGCTTTCTTT.